Sequencing of this T cell receptor beta chain was carried out in a study of control samples from healthy donors and cancer patients. Germline CDR1 is LGHDT and CDR2 is YNNKEL (reference sequence). The length of the CDR3 is 14 residues. With V trimmed by 2 bases and J by 7 bases, 5 bases remained unmatched. Sequenced by immunoSEQ multiplex PCR; TCRdb stores in-frame clones only, minus some. The table records approximately 98,000 clones, about 80% of them present only once. The clonotype was recovered from a young man in good health. The genes are TRBV3-1 (or the pseudogene TRBV3-2) and TRBJ1-2; the match to TRBD1 covers 9 bases. Material: blood. DNA of the CDR3: TGTGCCAGCAGCCAATCACAGGGGGCCGCTGGCTACACCTTC. It is translated as CASSQSQGAAGYTF.